This T cell receptor beta chain was recorded in a study of cytomegalovirus exposure and HLA in healthy donors. Study-wide results and caveats: A list of 150 to 200 TCR beta chains associated with cytomegalovirus was given. Productive status was seen about 90% or about 30% of the time for most TCR beta V segments in an earlier analysis. Rare TCR sequences predominated, though certain public TCRs were found in many donors.

To note about this clone: Its antigen is unknown.

60 Vbeta and 13 Jbeta primers were used in PCR. Produced via immunoSEQ multiplex PCR; TCRdb's table is partial and in-frame only. The sample data list 35,000 to 45,000 clones. This TCR was sampled from a male donor in good health and CMV-seronegative. The sample comprised PBMCs.

The CDR3 DNA is TGTGCCAGCAGTTACTCGTACAGGGACATTCAGCCCCAGCATTTT. Its translation is CASSYSYRDIQPQHF. V gene TRBV6-5 combines with J gene TRBJ1-5; a possible D gene is TRBD1 (6 bases). The CDR3 runs to 15 residues. Trimming removed 0 bases at V and 6 bases at J, with 12 bases between. Germline V lookup: CDR1 MNHEY, CDR2 SVGAGI.